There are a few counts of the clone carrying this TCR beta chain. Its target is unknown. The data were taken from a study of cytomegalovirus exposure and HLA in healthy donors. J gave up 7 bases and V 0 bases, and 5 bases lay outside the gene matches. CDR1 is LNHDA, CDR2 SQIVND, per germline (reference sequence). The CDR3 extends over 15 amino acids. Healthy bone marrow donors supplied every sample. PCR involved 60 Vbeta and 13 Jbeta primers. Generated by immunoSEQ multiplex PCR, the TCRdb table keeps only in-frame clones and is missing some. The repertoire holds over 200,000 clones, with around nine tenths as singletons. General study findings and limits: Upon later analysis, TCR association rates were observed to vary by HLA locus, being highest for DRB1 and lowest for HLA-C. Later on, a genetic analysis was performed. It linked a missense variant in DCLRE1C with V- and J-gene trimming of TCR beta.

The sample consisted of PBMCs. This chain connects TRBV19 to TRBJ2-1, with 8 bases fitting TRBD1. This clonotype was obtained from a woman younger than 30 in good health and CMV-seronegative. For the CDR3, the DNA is TGTGCCAGTAGTATAGATCTAGGACAGGGAAATGAGCAGTTCTTC. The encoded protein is CASSIDLGQGNEQFF.